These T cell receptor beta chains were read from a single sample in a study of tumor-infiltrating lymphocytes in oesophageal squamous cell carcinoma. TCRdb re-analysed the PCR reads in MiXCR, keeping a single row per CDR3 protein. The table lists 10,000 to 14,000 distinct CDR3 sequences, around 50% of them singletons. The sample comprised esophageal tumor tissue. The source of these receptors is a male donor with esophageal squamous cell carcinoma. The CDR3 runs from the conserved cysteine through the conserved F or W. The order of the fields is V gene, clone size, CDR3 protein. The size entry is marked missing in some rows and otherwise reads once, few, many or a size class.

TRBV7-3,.,CASSLTREPFNEQFF
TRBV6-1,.,CASSDGDEKLFF
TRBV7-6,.,CASSQGQGKLFF
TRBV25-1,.,CASIGLSGGRVFGLRTDTQYF
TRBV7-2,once,CASSSLGYEQYF
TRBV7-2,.,CASSLNWEETQYF
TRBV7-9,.,CASSLGYGAYEQYF
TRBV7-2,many,CASSRVRETQYF
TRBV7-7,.,CASSPHEVETQYF
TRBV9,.,CASSVVGTGTETQYF
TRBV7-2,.,CASSPRGPGAGVSYEQYF
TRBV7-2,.,CASSLTTIEQLF
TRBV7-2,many,CASSLKLAGGFNEQFF
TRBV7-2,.,CASSPTSGRAETQYF
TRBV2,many,CASSENTAKNSPLHF
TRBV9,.,CASSVEASGANVLTF
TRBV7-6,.,CASSLASGMYNEQFF
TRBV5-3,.,CASSLAPTDTQYF
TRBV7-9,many,CASSSGPSQQETQYF
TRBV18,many,CASSPGAGANVLTF